This T cell receptor (beta chain) was captured in a study of Graves' ophthalmopathy and Graves' hyperthyroidism (dated by TCRdb to 2016 to 2019). Regarding the research as a whole: Stable hyperthyroidism was defined as no progression to ophthalmopathy within 18 months of follow-up. To tell Graves' ophthalmopathy apart from Graves' hyperthyroidism, and to predict which patients would progress to ophthalmopathy, the study relied on TCR beta repertoire signatures. In total, 135 blood samples were TCR-sequenced: around 42 ophthalmopathy, roughly 77 hyperthyroidism and approximately 17 hyperthyroidism-to-ophthalmopathy patients. To explore V-J signatures distinguishing ophthalmopathy from hyperthyroidism, a discovery set of about 99 patients (about 41 ophthalmopathy, roughly 56 stable hyperthyroidism) was enrolled. An independent validation cohort comprised roughly 20 hyperthyroidism patients and some 16 patients who later progressed from hyperthyroidism to ophthalmopathy. In roughly 6 hyperthyroidism patients, T-cell repertoires of thyroid tissue and blood were compared. Following sample collection, hyperthyroidism patients were given methimazole at a starting dose of 30 mg daily, and ophthalmopathy patients were given high-dose intravenous methylprednisolone. Beyond this particular receptor, the publication reports: Sample size was not statistically predetermined, and group allocation was not concealed from the investigators. In cross-validation, the 13-signature model distinguished ophthalmopathy from stable hyperthyroidism with nearly 90% sensitivity and around 82% specificity, and in the test set the corresponding values were approximately 80% and 68%. Most expanded thyroid clonotypes with frequency above 0.001 were also detected in blood, suggesting blood repertoires may reflect the thyroid immune response. In validation, the model predicted ophthalmopathy progression with 70.59% sensitivity and 72.22% specificity; roughly eleven predicted patients were CT-confirmed with GO in a median of approximately 6.5 months.

TCR beta CDR3 regions were amplified from RNA transcripts for repertoire sequencing. The first round of RT-PCR was done with HTBI primers and the Qiagen OneStep RT-PCR kit, and was followed by a second round of multiplex PCR, then size selection and purification. The libraries underwent paired-end sequencing with 100 bp reads on an Illumina HiSeq2000. In the authors' own workflow: SOAPnuke was used for read processing, and reads with adapters, uncalled bases, a mean Phred below 15, or no exact constant-primer or identifier match were discarded. COPE v1.2.5 was used to merge the high-quality paired reads. Each unique nucleotide sequence was treated as a clonotype, and MiTCR v1.1 was used to align the clonotypes to the IMGT TRB V, D and J references. Analysis was restricted to V-J combinations with a frequency above 0.0001, which covered roughly 99% of repertoires. For each V-J combination, a TCR clonal expansion and chaos score was defined as F50 clonal expansion divided by the chaos observed in the TCRdist matrix. Welch's t-statistics and random forest were used to narrow the features down to around twelve V-J combinations, which were then fed into a naive Bayes classifier. Thyroid-blood repertoire similarity was quantified with the Morisita-Horn index. TCRdb redid the processing of the public reads, applying fastp at Q25 and MiXCR, and retained in-frame beta chains. Entries that share a CDR3 protein sequence are merged under the most common genes and DNA. These V and J calls are TCRdb output, not the study's own analysis. In this sample the table shows about 550,000 distinct CDR3 sequences, about two fifths of which occur a single time. Less than 4.5% of the sample belongs to the ten largest clones.

This clonotype was counted ten times or more. The antigen it recognizes is unknown. No base qualities exist here, and no much larger clone lies one base off it. Hyperthyroidism patients were newly diagnosed, with disease duration under 2 months, and aged 18 to 65 years. Patients with other autoimmune diseases, uncontrolled infections, pregnancy or lactation were excluded. Clinical symptoms, serum thyroxine, TRAb, thyroid ultrasound and orbital computed tomography were used for diagnosis. Total RNA was extracted using Trizol reagent, and RNA quality was checked on an Agilent 2100 Bioanalyzer. Trimming accounts for 3 bases at V and 6 bases at J, while the number of junction bases matched to no gene is 9. The CDR3 runs 15 amino acids, cysteine and phenylalanine included. Of all the DNA, just the CDR3 is kept, 45 bases in frame from base 1. In the germline V gene, CDR1 corresponds to MNHNS and CDR2 to SASEGT.

The V and J segments used are TRBV6-1 and TRBJ2-7, with 9 bases in between that match TRBD2. Sequencing was carried out using peripheral blood or thyroid tissue (not recorded which). This TCR was sampled from an adult man with Graves' hyperthyroidism. Read as DNA, the sequence is TGTGCCAGCAGTGAGTCCGGGCGGGAGGGTGTCGAGCAGTACTTC. This translates into CASSESGREGVEQYF.